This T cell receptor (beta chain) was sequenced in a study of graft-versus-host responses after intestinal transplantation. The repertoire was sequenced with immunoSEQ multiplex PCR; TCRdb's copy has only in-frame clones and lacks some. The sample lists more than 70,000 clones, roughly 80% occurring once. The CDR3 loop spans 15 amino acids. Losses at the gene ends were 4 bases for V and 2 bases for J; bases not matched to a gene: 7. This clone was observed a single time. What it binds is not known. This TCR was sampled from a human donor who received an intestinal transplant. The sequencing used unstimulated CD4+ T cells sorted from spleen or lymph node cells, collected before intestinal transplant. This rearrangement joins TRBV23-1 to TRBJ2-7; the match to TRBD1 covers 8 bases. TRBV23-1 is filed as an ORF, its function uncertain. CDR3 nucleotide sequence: TGCGCCAGCAGTCCCGACCAGGGGGCCCCCTACGAGCAGTACTTC. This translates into CASSPDQGAPYEQYF.